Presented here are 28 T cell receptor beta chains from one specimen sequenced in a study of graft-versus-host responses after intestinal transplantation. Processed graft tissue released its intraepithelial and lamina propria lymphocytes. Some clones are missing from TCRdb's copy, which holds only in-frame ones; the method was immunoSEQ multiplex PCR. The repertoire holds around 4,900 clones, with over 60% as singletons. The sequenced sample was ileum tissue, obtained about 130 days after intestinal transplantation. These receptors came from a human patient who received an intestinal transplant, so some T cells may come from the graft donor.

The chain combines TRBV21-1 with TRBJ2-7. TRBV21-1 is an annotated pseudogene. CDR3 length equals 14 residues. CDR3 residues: CASSRGRRPAEQYF. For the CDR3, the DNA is TGTGCCAGCAGCAGGGGAAGGCGACCGGCCGAGCAGTACTTC.

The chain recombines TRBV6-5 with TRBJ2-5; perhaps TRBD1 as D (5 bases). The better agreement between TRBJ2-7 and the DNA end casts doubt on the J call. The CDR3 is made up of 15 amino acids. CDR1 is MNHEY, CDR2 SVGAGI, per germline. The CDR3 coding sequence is TGTGCCAGCAGCCTCGACAGACGAAGCTCCTACGAGCAGTACTTC. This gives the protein CASSLDRRSSYEQYF.

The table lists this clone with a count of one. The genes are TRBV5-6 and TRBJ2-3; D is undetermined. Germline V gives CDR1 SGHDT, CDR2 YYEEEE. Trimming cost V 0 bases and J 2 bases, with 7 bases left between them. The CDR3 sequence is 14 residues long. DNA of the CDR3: TGTGCCAGCAGCTTGGTGGGAATCACAGATACGCAGTATTTT. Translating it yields CASSLVGITDTQYF.

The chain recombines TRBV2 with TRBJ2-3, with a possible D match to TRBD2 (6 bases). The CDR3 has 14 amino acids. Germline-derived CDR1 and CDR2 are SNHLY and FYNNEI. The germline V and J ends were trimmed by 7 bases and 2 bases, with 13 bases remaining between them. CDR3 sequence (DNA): TGTGCCAGCATGCGGGGACTGGTCACAGATACGCAGTATTTT. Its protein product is CASMRGLVTDTQYF.

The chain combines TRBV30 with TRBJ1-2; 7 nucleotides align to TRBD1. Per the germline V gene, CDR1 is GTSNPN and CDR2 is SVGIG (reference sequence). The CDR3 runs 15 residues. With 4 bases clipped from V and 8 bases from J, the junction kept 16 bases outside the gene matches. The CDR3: CAWKPRDSLLGGYTF. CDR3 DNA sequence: TGTGCCTGGAAGCCCCGGGACAGTCTCTTGGGGGGCTACACCTTC.

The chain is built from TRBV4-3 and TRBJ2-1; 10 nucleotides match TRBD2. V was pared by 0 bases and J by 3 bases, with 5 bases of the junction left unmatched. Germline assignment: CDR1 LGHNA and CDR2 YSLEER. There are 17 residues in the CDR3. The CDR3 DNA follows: TGCGCCAGCAGCCAAGATCTGGGACTAGCGAACTACAATGAGCAGTTCTTC. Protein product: CASSQDLGLANYNEQFF.

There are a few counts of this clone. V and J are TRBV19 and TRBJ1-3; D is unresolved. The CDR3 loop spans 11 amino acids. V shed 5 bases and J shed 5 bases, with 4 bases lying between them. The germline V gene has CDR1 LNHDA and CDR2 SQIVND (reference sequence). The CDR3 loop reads CASSVRNTIYF. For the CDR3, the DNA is TGTGCCAGTAGTGTCCGAAACACCATATATTTT.

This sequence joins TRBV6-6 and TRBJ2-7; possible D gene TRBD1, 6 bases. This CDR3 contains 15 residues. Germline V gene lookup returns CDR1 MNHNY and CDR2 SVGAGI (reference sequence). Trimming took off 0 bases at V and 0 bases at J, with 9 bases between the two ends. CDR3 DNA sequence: TGTGCCAGCAGTTACTCGGGGGACAACTCCTACGAGCAGTACTTC. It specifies CASSYSGDNSYEQYF.

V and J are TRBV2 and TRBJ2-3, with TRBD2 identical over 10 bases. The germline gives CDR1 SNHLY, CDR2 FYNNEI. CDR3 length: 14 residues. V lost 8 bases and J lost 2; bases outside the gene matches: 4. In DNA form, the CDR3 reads TGTGCCAGCGCAACTAGCGGGAACACAGATACGCAGTATTTT. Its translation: CASATSGNTDTQYF. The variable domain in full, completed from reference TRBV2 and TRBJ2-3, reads EPEVTQTPSHQVTQMGQEVILRCVPISNHLYFYWYRQILGQKVEFLVSFYNNEISEKSEIFDDQFSVERPDGSNFTLKIRSTKLEDSAMYFCASATSGNTDTQYFGPGTRLTVL.

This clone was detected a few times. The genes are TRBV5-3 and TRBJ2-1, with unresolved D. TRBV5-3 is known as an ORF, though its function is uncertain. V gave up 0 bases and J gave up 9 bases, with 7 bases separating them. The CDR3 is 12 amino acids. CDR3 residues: CARSLEGCEQFF. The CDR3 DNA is TGTGCCAGAAGCTTGGAAGGTTGTGAGCAGTTCTTC.

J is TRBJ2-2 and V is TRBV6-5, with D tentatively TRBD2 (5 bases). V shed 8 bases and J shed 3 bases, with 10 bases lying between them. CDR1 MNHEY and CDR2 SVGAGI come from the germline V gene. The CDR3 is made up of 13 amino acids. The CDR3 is CASEGSYTGELFF. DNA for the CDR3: TGTGCCAGCGAGGGCTCCTACACCGGGGAGCTGTTTTTT.

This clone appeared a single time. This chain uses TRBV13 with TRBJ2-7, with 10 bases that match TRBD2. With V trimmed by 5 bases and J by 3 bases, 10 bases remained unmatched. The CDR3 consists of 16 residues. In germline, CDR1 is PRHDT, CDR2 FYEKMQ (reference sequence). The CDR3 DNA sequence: TGTGCCAGCAGCCCACCCCGGTTAGCGGGGGGCTACGAGCAGTACTTC. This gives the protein CASSPPRLAGGYEQYF.

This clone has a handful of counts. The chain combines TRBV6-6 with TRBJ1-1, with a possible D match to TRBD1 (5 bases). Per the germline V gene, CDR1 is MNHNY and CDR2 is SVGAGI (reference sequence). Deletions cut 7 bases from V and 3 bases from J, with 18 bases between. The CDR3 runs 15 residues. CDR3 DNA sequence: TGTGCCAGCATCCCTTGGGGGGTGAGGGACACTGAAGCTTTCTTT. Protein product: CASIPWGVRDTEAFF.

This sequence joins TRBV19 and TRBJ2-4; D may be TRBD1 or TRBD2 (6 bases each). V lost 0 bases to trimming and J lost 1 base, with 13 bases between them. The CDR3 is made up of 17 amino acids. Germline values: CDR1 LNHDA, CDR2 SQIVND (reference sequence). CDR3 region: CASSIDGRGLAKNIQYF. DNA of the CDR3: TGTGCCAGTAGTATAGACGGTCGGGGGCTGGCCAAAAACATTCAGTACTTC. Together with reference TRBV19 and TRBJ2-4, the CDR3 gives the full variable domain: DGGITQSPKYLFRKEGQNVTLSCEQNLNHDAMYWYRQDPGQGLRLIYYSQIVNDFQKGDIAEGYSVSREKKESFPLTVTSAQKNPTAFYLCASSIDGRGLAKNIQYFGAGTRLSVL.

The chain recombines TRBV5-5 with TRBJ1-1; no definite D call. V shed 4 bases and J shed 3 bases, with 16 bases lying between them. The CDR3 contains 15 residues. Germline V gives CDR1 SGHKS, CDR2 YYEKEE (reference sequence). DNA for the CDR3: TGTGCCAGCAGCCCCTTTGGGCAGCCCGACACTGAAGCTTTCTTT. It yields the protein CASSPFGQPDTEAFF. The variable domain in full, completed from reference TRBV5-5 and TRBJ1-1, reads DAGVTQSPTHLIKTRGQQVTLRCSPISGHKSVSWYQQVLGQGPQFIFQYYEKEERGRGNFPDRFSARQFPNYSSELNVNALLLGDSALYLCASSPFGQPDTEAFFGQGTRLTVV.

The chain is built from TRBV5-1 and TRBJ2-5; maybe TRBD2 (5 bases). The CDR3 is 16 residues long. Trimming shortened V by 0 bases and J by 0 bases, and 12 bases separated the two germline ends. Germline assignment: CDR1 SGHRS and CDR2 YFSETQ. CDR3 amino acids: CASSLVTGSNQETQYF. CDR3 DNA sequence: TGCGCCAGCAGCTTGGTGACGGGGTCCAACCAAGAGACCCAGTACTTC.

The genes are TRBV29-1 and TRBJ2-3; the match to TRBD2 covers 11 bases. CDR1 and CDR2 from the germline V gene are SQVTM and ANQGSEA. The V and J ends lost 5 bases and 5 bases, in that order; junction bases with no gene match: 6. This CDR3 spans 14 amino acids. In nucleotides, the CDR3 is TGCAGCGTTATTAGCGGGGGGGCCGGAGATACGCAGTATTTT. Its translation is CSVISGGAGDTQYF.

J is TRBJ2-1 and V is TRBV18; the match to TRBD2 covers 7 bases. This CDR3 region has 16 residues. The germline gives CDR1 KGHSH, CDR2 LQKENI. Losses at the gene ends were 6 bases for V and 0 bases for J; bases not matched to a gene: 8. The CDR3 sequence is CASSLTSRGSYNEQFF. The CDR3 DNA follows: TGTGCCAGCTCGCTGACTAGCCGAGGCTCCTACAATGAGCAGTTCTTC.

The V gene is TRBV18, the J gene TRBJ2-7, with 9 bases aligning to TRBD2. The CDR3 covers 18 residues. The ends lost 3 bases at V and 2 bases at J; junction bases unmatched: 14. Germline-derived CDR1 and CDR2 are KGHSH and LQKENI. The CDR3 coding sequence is TGTGCCAGCTCACCGGGGGTAGCGGGAGTTCGCGCAGCCTACGAGCAGTACTTC. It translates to CASSPGVAGVRAAYEQYF.

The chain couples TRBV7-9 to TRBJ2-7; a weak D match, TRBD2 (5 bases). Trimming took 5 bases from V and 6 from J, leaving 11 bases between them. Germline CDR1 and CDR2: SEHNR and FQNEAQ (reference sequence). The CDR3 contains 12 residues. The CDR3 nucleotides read TGTGCCAGCAGCCCAACCGCGGGCGAGCAGTACTTC. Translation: CASSPTAGEQYF. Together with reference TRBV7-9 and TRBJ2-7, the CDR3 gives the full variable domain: DTGVSQNPRHKITKRGQNVTFRCDPISEHNRLYWYRQTLGQGPEFLTYFQNEAQLEKSRLLSDRFSAERPKGSFSTLEIQRTEQGDSAMYLCASSPTAGEQYFGPGTRLTVT.

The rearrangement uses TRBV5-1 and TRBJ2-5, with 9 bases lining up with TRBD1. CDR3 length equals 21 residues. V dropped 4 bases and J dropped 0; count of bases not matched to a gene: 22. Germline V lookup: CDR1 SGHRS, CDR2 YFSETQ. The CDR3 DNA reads TGCGCCAGCAGCCCCGGGACAGGGTGGATGGTAGCGGCCCCAAACCAAGAGACCCAGTACTTC. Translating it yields CASSPGTGWMVAAPNQETQYF. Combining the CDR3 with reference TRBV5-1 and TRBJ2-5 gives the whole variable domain KAGVTQTPRYLIKTRGQQVTLSCSPISGHRSVSWYQQTPGQGLQFLFEYFSETQRNKGNFPGRFSGRQFSNSRSEMNVSTLELGDSALYLCASSPGTGWMVAAPNQETQYFGPGTRLLVL.

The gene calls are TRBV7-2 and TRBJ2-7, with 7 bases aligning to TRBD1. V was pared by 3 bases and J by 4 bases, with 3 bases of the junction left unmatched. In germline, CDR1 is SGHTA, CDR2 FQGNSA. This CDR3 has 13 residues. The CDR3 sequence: CASSFRGMYEQYF. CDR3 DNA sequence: TGTGCCAGCAGCTTCAGGGGGATGTACGAGCAGTACTTC.

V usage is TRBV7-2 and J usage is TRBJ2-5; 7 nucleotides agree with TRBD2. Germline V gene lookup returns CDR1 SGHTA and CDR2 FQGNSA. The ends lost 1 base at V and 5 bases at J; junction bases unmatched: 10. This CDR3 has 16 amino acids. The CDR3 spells CASSLVWIGGRETQYF. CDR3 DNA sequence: TGTGCCAGCAGCTTAGTCTGGATCGGGGGGAGGGAGACCCAGTACTTC.

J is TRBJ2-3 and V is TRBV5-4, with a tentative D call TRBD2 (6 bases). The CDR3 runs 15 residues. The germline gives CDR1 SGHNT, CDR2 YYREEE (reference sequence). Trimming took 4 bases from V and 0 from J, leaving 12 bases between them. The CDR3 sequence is CASSRDFPSTDTQYF. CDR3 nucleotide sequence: TGTGCCAGCAGCCGGGACTTCCCTAGCACAGATACGCAGTATTTT.

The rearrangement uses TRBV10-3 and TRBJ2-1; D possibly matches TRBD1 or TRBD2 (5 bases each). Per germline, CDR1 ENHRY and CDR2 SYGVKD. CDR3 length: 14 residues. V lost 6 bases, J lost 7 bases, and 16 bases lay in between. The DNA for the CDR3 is TGTGCCATCAGCAAGCCGGGACGAGGGAATGAGCAGTTCTTC. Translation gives CAISKPGRGNEQFF.

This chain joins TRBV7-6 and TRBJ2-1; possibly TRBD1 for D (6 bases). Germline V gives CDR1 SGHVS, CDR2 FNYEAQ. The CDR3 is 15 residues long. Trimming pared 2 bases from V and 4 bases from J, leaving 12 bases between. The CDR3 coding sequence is TGTGCCAGCAGCTTATATAGGGGGAAATACAATGAGCAGTTCTTC. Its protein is CASSLYRGKYNEQFF.

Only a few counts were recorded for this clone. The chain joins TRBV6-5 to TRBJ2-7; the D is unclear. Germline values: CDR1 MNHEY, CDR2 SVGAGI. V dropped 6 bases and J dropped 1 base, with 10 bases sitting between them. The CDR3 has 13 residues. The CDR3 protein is CASSSDGSYEQYF. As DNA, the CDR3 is TGTGCCAGCAGCAGTGACGGTTCCTACGAGCAGTACTTC.

CDR3: CASSPRNYGYTF. CDR3 in DNA: TGTGCCAGCAGTCCCAGGAACTATGGCTACACCTTC. The chain couples TRBV6-1 to TRBJ1-2; D is unclear. The CDR3 totals 12 residues. Deletions cut 5 bases from V and 2 bases from J, with 6 bases between. Germline CDR1 reads MNHNS; CDR2 reads SASEGT.